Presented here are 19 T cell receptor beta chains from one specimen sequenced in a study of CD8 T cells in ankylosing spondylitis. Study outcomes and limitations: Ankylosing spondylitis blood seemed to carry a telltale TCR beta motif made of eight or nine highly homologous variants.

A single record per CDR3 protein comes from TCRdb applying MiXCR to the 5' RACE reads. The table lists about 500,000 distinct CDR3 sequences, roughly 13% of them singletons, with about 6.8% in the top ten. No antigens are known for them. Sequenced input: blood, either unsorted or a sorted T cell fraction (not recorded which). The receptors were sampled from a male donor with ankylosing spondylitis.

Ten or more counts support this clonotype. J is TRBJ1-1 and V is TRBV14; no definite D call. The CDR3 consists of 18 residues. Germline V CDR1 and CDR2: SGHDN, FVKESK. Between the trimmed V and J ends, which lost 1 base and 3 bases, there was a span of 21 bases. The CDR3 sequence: CASSQVGARIHLDTEAFF. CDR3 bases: TGTGCCAGCAGCCAAGTAGGAGCTAGGATCCATCTGGACACTGAAGCTTTCTTT. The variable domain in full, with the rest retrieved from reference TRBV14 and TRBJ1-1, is EAGVTQFPSHSVIEKGQTVTLRCDPISGHDNLYWYRRVMGKEIKFLLHFVKESKQDESGMPNNRFLAERTGGTYSTLKVQPAELEDSGVYFCASSQVGARIHLDTEAFFGQGTRLTVV.

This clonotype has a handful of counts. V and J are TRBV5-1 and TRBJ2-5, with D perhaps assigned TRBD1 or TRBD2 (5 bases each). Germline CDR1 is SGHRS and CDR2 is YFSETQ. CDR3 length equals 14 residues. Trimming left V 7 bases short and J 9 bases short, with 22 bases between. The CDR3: CASRLGMGPEAQYF. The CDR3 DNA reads TGCGCCAGCCGCCTCGGTATGGGGCCGGAGGCCCAGTACTTC.

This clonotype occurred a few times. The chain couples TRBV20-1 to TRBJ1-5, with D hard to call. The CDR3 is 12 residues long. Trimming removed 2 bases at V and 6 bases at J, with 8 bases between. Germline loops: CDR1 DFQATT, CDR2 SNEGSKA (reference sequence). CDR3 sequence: CSARRGGQPQHF. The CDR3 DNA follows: TGCAGTGCTAGACGTGGAGGTCAGCCCCAGCATTTT.

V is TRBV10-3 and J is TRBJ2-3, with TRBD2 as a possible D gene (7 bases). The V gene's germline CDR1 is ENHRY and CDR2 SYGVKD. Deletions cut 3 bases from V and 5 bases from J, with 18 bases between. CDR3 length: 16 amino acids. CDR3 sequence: CAISEVGGGAGDTQYF. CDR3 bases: TGTGCCATCAGTGAAGTGGGAGGGGGTGCCGGAGATACGCAGTATTTT.

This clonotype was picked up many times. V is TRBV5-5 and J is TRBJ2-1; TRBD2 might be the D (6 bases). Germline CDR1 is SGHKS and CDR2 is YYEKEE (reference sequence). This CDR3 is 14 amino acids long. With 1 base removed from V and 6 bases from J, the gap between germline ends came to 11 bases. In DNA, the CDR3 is TGTGCCAGCAGCTTGTCAGGGAGGCTCAATGAGCAGTTCTTC. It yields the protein CASSLSGRLNEQFF.

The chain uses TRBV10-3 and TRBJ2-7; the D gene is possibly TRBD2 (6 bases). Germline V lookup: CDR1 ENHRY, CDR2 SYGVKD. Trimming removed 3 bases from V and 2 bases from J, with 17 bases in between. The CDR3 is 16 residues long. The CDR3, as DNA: TGTGCCATCAGTGACCCCCGCGGGCGGGGCGCCTACGAGCAGTACTTC. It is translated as CAISDPRGRGAYEQYF.

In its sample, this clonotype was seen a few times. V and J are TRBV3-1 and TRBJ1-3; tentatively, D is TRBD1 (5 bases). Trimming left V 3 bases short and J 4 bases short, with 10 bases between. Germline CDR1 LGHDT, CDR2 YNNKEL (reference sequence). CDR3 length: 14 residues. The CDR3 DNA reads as TGTGCCAGCAGCCATGCAGGGAACGGAAACACCATATATTTT. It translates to CASSHAGNGNTIYF.

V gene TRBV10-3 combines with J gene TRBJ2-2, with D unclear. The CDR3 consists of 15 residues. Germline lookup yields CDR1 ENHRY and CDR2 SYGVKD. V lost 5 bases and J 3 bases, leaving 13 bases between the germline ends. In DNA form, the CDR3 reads TGTGCCATCAGTAGTTACCGGTCGTACACCGGGGAGCTGTTTTTT. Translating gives CAISSYRSYTGELFF.

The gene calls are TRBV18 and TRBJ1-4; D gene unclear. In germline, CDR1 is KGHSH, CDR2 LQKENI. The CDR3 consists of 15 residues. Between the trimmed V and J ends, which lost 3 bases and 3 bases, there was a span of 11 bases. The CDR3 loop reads CASSPREAANEKLFF. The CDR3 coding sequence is TGTGCCAGCTCACCGCGGGAGGCGGCTAATGAAAAACTGTTTTTT.

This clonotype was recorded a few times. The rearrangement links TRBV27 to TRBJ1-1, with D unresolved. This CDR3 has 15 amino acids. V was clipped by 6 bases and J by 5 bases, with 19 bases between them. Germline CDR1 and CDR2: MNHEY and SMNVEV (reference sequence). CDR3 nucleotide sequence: TGTGCCAGCAGGGGCTTCAACTCGAGGGAGACTGAAGCTTTCTTT. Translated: CASRGFNSRETEAFF.

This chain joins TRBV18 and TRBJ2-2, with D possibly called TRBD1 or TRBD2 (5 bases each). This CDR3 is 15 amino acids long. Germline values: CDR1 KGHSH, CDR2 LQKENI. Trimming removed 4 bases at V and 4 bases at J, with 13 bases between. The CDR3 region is CASSLQGGGTGELFF. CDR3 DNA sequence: TGTGCCAGCTCACTCCAGGGTGGAGGCACCGGGGAGCTGTTTTTT.

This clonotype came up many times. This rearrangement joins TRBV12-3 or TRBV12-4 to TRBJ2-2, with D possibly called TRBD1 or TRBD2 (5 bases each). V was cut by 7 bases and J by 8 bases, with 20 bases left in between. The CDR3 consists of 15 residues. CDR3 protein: CASTQVDSRAGELFF. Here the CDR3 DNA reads TGTGCCAGCACCCAGGTGGACTCCAGGGCGGGGGAGCTGTTTTTT.

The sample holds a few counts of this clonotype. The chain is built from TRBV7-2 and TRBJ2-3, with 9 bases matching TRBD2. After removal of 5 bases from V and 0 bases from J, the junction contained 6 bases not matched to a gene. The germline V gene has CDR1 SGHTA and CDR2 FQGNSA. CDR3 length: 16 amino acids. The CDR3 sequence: CASSPSSGASTDTQYF. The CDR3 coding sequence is TGTGCCAGCAGCCCATCTAGCGGGGCTAGCACAGATACGCAGTATTTT.

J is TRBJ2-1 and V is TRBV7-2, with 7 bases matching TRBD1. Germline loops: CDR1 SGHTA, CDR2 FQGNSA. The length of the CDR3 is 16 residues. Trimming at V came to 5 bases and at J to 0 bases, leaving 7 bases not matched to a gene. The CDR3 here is CASSAQTGRSYNEQFF. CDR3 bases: TGTGCCAGCAGCGCGCAGACAGGGCGCTCCTACAATGAGCAGTTCTTC.

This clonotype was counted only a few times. The CDR3 bases are TGTGCCACCAGCAGAGGAGCGGGGGCAAACACTGAAGCTTTCTTT. It codes for CATSRGAGANTEAFF. The chain is built from TRBV15 and TRBJ1-1; weak D call: TRBD1 (6 bases). V was cut by 1 base and J by 2 bases, with 11 bases left in between. The germline V gene has CDR1 LNHNV and CDR2 YYDKDF (reference sequence). The CDR3 runs 15 residues. Drawing the rest from reference TRBV15 and TRBJ1-1, the complete variable domain is DAMVIQNPRYQVTQFGKPVTLSCSQTLNHNVMYWYQQKSSQAPKLLFHYYDKDFNNEADTPDNFQSRRPNTSFCFLDIRSPGLGDTAMYLCATSRGAGANTEAFFGQGTRLTVV.

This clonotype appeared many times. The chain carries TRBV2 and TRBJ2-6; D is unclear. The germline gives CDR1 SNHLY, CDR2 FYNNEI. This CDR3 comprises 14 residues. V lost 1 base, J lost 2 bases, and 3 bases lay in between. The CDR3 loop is CASSEDTGANVLTF. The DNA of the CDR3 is TGTGCCAGCAGTGAAGATACTGGGGCCAACGTCCTGACTTTC. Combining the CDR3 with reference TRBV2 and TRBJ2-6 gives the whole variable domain EPEVTQTPSHQVTQMGQEVILRCVPISNHLYFYWYRQILGQKVEFLVSFYNNEISEKSEIFDDQFSVERPDGSNFTLKIRSTKLEDSAMYFCASSEDTGANVLTFGAGSRLTVL.

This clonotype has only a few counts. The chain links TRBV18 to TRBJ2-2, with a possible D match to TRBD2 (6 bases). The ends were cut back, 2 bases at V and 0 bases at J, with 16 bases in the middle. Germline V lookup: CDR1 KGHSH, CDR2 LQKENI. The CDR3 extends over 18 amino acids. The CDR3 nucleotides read TGTGCCAGCTCACCATACATGGCGGGAACCGCGAACACCGGGGAGCTGTTTTTT. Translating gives CASSPYMAGTANTGELFF. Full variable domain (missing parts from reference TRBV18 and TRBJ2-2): NAGVMQNPRHLVRRRGQEARLRCSPMKGHSHVYWYRQLPEEGLKFMVYLQKENIIDESGMPKERFSAEFPKEGPSILRIQQVVRGDSAAYFCASSPYMAGTANTGELFFGEGSRLTVL.

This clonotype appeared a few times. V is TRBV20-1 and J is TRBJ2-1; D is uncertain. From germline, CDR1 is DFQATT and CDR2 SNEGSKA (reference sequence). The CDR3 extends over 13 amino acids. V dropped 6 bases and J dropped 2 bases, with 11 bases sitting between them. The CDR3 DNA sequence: TGCAGTGCCAGCACGGACCCCTACAATGAGCAGTTCTTC. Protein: CSASTDPYNEQFF.

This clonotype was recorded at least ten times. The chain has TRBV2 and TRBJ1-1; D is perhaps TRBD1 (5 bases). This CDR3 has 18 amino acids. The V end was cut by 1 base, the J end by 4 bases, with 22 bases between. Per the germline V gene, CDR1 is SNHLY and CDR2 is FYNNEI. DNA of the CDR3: TGTGCCAGCAGTGAAGTCCAGGGCCCGCCCTCTTTGACCACTGAAGCTTTCTTT. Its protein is CASSEVQGPPSLTTEAFF.